This is a list of T cell receptor beta chains from one sample in a study of T cell repertoires in cytomegalovirus infection. MiXCR was run by TCRdb on the reads, yielding one entry per CDR3 protein. The repertoire includes about 920,000 distinct CDR3 sequences, roughly 30% of them detected once, and roughly 12% sits in the top ten. Antigen specificity for these receptors is unknown. Sequenced material: cultured CD8+ T cells from PBMCs, taken from culture after CMV antigen stimulation. The receptors come from a human donor in good health (CMV status not recorded). Some clones in this sample may be carry-over from other donors' samples. Both conserved end residues are part of each CDR3. The D gene is left open where the match is weak. Expanded clones are given a class, and other clones once, few, many or no size at all.

TRBV5-6,TRBJ2-1,.,.,TGTGCCAGCAGCTTGGCATCGCGTAGCTCCTACAATGAGCAGTTCTTC,CASSLASRSSYNEQFF
TRBV19,TRBJ1-5,.,.,TGTGCCAGTAGTACCGTCCCAGGGGAATGGGGTCAGCCCCAGCATTTT,CASSTVPGEWGQPQHF
TRBV5-4,TRBJ1-2,few,.,TGTGCCAGCAGGAAGGCAGGGACCCCCTTCGGCTACACCTTC,CASRKAGTPFGYTF
TRBV20-1,TRBJ2-5,.,.,TGCAGTGCTGTCGTGGGCTACCAAGAGACCCAGTACTTC,CSAVVGYQETQYF
TRBV20-1,TRBJ1-6,once,TRBD1,TGCAGTGCTAGAGGACAGGGGATTTATAATTCACCCCTCCACTTT,CSARGQGIYNSPLHF
TRBV19,TRBJ2-1,.,TRBD1,TGTGCCAGTAGTATAGATTGGGACAGGGGGCTAATTAATGAGCAGTTCTTC,CASSIDWDRGLINEQFF
TRBV4-2,TRBJ1-1,.,.,TGTGCCAGCAGCCAGCGCTCACGGATTGCGAACACTGAAGCTTTCTTT,CASSQRSRIANTEAFF
TRBV27,TRBJ2-2,.,TRBD2,TGTGCCACCAGCGGCGGGGGGGCAGCCGGGGAGCTGTTTTTT,CATSGGGAAGELFF
TRBV7-8,TRBJ2-2,many,TRBD1,TGTGCCAGCAGCCCCGGGACAGGGGGCACCGGGGAGCTGTTTTTT,CASSPGTGGTGELFF
TRBV2,TRBJ1-4,.,TRBD1,TGTGTCACCGACAGGGTTCAAAAAGATGAAAAACTGTTTTTT,CVTDRVQKDEKLFF
TRBV12-3/TRBV12-4,TRBJ1-2,few,.,TGTGCCAGCAGTCCCTATGTGGGGGTAAACTATGGCTACACCTTC,CASSPYVGVNYGYTF
TRBV27,TRBJ1-5,few,.,TGTGCCAGCAAGACACAGGACAGTATCTTTGAGCCCCAGCATTTT,CASKTQDSIFEPQHF
TRBV28,TRBJ2-7,.,TRBD2,TGTGCCAGCAGCCATACCTCCACGGGACTAGCGGGGGTAATCTACGAGCAGTACTTC,CASSHTSTGLAGVIYEQYF
TRBV12-5,TRBJ1-2,.,.,TGTGCTAGTGGTTGGGGCGAATTCTATGGCTACACCTTC,CASGWGEFYGYTF
TRBV7-3,TRBJ2-5,few,TRBD2,TGTGCCAGCAGCCGCGCGGGGGGGGCGGAGACCCAGTACTTC,CASSRAGGAETQYF
TRBV6-2/TRBV6-3,TRBJ1-1,.,.,TGTGCCAGCAGTTACAGGCAGGGGATGAACACTGAAGCTTTCTTT,CASSYRQGMNTEAFF
TRBV12-3/TRBV12-4,TRBJ2-3,.,TRBD1,TGTGCCAGCAGTTCTGAGACAGGGGGGTTCACAGATACGCAGTATTTT,CASSSETGGFTDTQYF
TRBV4-2,TRBJ2-3,.,.,TGTGCCAGCAGCCAAGATCGGGCAGGGCTAGATACGCAGTATTTT,CASSQDRAGLDTQYF
TRBV27,TRBJ1-6,.,TRBD1,TGTGCCAGCAGTTTAACGGGACAGGGGAGGACTAATTCACCCCTCCACTTT,CASSLTGQGRTNSPLHF
TRBV7-3,TRBJ2-1,many,TRBD2,TGTGCCAGCAGCCAATGGGGGGGGGATCGCAATGAGCAGTTCTTC,CASSQWGGDRNEQFF
TRBV27,TRBJ2-7,.,.,TGTGCCAGCAGTTCGAGGGTACTCTACGAGCAGTACTTC,CASSSRVLYEQYF
TRBV7-6,TRBJ1-4,many,.,TGTGCCAGCAGCTTAGACAGCCTCCCTTCAACTAATGAAAAACTGTTTTTT,CASSLDSLPSTNEKLFF
TRBV6-6,TRBJ1-1,.,.,TGTGCCAGCAGTTACGCGGCAACATTGAACACTGAAGCTTTCTTT,CASSYAATLNTEAFF
TRBV7-9,TRBJ2-5,many,TRBD1,TGTGCCAGCAGCTCAACAGGGGGCCGGGAGACCCAGTACTTC,CASSSTGGRETQYF
TRBV6-6,TRBJ1-1,.,.,TGTGCCAGCAGTTACGAGTCTGAAGCTTTCTTT,CASSYESEAFF
TRBV19,TRBJ1-1,.,TRBD1,TGTGCCAGTAGTACAGGACAGGCCTTTATGAACACTGAAGCTTTCTTT,CASSTGQAFMNTEAFF
TRBV6-1,TRBJ1-5,few,TRBD1,TGTGCCAGCAGTGAAGCGGGACAGCGGCACCAGCCCCAGCATTTT,CASSEAGQRHQPQHF
TRBV7-8,TRBJ1-5,.,TRBD1,TGTGCCAGCAGCACCCCGGGAAGGGGGCCCCCCGACAATCAGCCCCAGCATTTT,CASSTPGRGPPDNQPQHF
TRBV5-6,TRBJ1-1,many,.,TGTGCCAGCAGCTTGGGTCGGCCAGGCACTGAAGCTTTCTTT,CASSLGRPGTEAFF
TRBV5-8,TRBJ2-5,.,.,TGTGCCAGCAGCTCGACTCCTCGCGAGGTTCAGGAGACCCAGTACTTC,CASSSTPREVQETQYF
TRBV7-9,TRBJ2-3,.,.,TGTGCCAGCACCAAAGACGGATATAGCACAGATACGCAGTATTTT,CASTKDGYSTDTQYF
TRBV10-2,TRBJ2-7,few,.,TGCGCCAGCAGTGAGCTCAGGATACTAGAGCAGTACTTC,CASSELRILEQYF
TRBV7-6,TRBJ2-1,.,TRBD2,TGTGTCAGCAGCTTAGTTGCGGGGGTGGATGAGCAGTTCTTC,CVSSLVAGVDEQFF
TRBV12-3/TRBV12-4,TRBJ1-2,.,TRBD1,TGTGCCAGCAGTTTCTTATGGGAAGGGGGCGTCGGTGACTATGGCTACACCTTC,CASSFLWEGGVGDYGYTF
TRBV7-9,TRBJ2-1,few,.,TGTGCCAGCAGCTCGGCTGACACTATCTACAATGAGCAGTTCTTC,CASSSADTIYNEQFF